Listed here are 25 T cell receptor beta chains from one sample, sequenced in a study of blood T cell repertoires in COVID-19. TCRdb's copy holds only in-frame clones and misses some; the assay was immunoSEQ multiplex PCR. This sample yields about 180,000 clones, of which 70% to 90% are seen a single time; more than 2.5% belongs to the top ten. Sequencing input: peripheral blood. The receptors stem from a man aged 60 to 75 with acute or convalescent COVID-19.

The CDR3 loop is CASSPQTGDGGNTIYF. CDR3 sequence (DNA): TGCGCCAGCAGCCCACAGACAGGGGATGGTGGAAACACCATATATTTT. The chain has TRBV5-1 and TRBJ1-3; 8 bases line up with TRBD1. This CDR3 comprises 16 residues. Germline CDR1 is SGHRS and CDR2 is YFSETQ. After removal of 4 bases from V and 3 bases from J, the junction contained 9 bases not matched to a gene.

This clone has more than one count but fewer than ten. This sequence joins TRBV27 and TRBJ1-2, with a tentative D call TRBD1 (5 bases). Looked up from germline, CDR1 is MNHEY and CDR2 is SMNVEV (reference sequence). Trimming shortened V by 3 bases and J by 3 bases, and 17 bases separated the two germline ends. The CDR3 contains 16 residues. CDR3 loop: CASSFKGIGAYYGYTF. In DNA, the CDR3 is TGTGCCAGCAGTTTTAAAGGGATAGGGGCCTACTATGGCTACACCTTC.

The genes are TRBV28 and TRBJ2-7, with 9 positions matching TRBD1. The CDR3 totals 15 residues. Germline V gives CDR1 MDHEN, CDR2 SYDVKM. V was pared by 6 bases and J by 1 base, with 7 bases of the junction left unmatched. The CDR3 nucleotides read TGTGCCAGCAGACCAGGGGACAGGGTGTCCTACGAGCAGTACTTC. This gives the protein CASRPGDRVSYEQYF.

This chain connects TRBV5-1 to TRBJ1-4, with 8 bases identical to TRBD1. With 0 bases clipped from V and 7 bases from J, the junction kept 8 bases outside the gene matches. CDR1 is SGHRS and CDR2 is YFSETQ in the germline V gene. This CDR3 contains 16 residues. CDR3 region: CASSLDTGGKSEKLFF. CDR3 DNA: TGCGCCAGCAGCTTGGATACAGGGGGGAAGAGTGAAAAACTGTTTTTT.

The chain has TRBV5-1 and TRBJ2-3; possibly TRBD1 for D (6 bases). This CDR3 comprises 16 residues. Germline loops: CDR1 SGHRS, CDR2 YFSETQ. The ends were cut back, 2 bases at V and 0 bases at J, with 13 bases in the middle. This chain's CDR3 is CASSLTTGISTDTQYF. The CDR3, as DNA: TGCGCCAGCAGCTTAACTACAGGGATCAGCACAGATACGCAGTATTTT.

This clone was counted a single time. CDR3 region: CASSLGRGNTGELFF. CDR3 bases: TGTGCCAGCAGCCTCGGACGGGGGAACACCGGGGAGCTGTTTTTT. This sequence joins TRBV3-1 (or the pseudogene TRBV3-2) and TRBJ2-2, with D tentatively TRBD2 (5 bases). The CDR3 covers 15 residues. From germline, CDR1 is LGHDT and CDR2 YNNKEL (reference sequence). V lost 4 bases, J lost 1 base, and 10 bases lay in between.

The count of this clone is one. The chain links TRBV9 to TRBJ2-2; D is unclear. From germline, CDR1 is SGDLS and CDR2 YYNGEE. CDR3 length: 15 amino acids. V was cut by 4 bases and J by 4 bases, with 14 bases left in between. CDR3 protein: CASSRSVDFTGELFF. As DNA, the CDR3 is TGTGCCAGCAGCAGATCGGTTGATTTCACCGGGGAGCTGTTTTTT.

The chain combines TRBV28 with TRBJ2-3; D may be TRBD2 (5 bases). V lost 7 bases and J 0 bases, leaving 17 bases between the germline ends. The germline CDR1 and CDR2 sequences are MDHEN and SYDVKM. The CDR3 runs 16 residues. The CDR3 DNA reads as TGTGCCAGCACCTCCCCGATGAGCGGAAGCACAGATACGCAGTATTTT. Translated: CASTSPMSGSTDTQYF.

This clone has a count of ten or more. For the CDR3, the DNA is TGTGCCAGCAGTGAAGCGGGTACTAGAGGCACAGATACGCAGTATTTT. Translated, it gives CASSEAGTRGTDTQYF. The J gene is TRBJ2-3, the V gene TRBV6-1; tentatively, D is TRBD2 (5 bases). V lost 0 bases to trimming and J lost 1 base, with 11 bases between them. From germline, CDR1 is MNHNS and CDR2 SASEGT. This CDR3 region has 16 residues.

This clone occurred a few times. The V call is TRBV7-2, the J call TRBJ1-6, with 9 bases matching TRBD1. Germline V gives CDR1 SGHTA, CDR2 FQGNSA. The CDR3 extends over 14 amino acids. V lost 5 bases to trimming and J lost 9 bases; unmatched junction nucleotides: 5. Here the CDR3 reads CASSEGQGRSPLHF. In nucleotides, the CDR3 is TGTGCCAGCAGCGAGGGACAGGGACGTTCACCCCTCCACTTT.

The rearrangement joins TRBV28 to TRBJ2-1, with D possibly matching TRBD2 (6 bases). Germline assignment: CDR1 MDHEN and CDR2 SYDVKM. V shed 7 bases and J shed 7 bases, with 17 bases lying between them. The CDR3 spans 14 residues. Written as DNA, the CDR3 is TGTGCCAGCACCGCGGGACTCTCCTGGAATGAGCAGTTCTTC. Residues: CASTAGLSWNEQFF.

V and J are TRBV6-5 and TRBJ2-7, with 9 positions matching TRBD2. This CDR3 comprises 15 residues. Germline V gene lookup returns CDR1 MNHEY and CDR2 SVGAGI. Losses at the gene ends were 0 bases for V and 4 bases for J; bases not matched to a gene: 4. CDR3 nucleotides: TGTGCCAGCAGTTACTCGAGTCTAGCGGGGTACGAGCAGTACTTC. As protein: CASSYSSLAGYEQYF.

In DNA form, the CDR3 reads TGTGCCAGCTCAGAGCGGGGGGACACTGAAGCTTTCTTT. Its protein product is CASSERGDTEAFF. V gene TRBV18 combines with J gene TRBJ1-1, with D possibly matching TRBD1 (5 bases). Germline CDR1 and CDR2: KGHSH and LQKENI. The CDR3 loop spans 13 amino acids. V lost 5 bases and J 3 bases, leaving 10 bases between the germline ends.

This chain connects TRBV10-3 to TRBJ2-7; possible D gene TRBD1, 5 bases. The CDR3 runs 15 residues. Trimming shortened V by 0 bases and J by 2 bases, and 11 bases separated the two germline ends. CDR1 and CDR2 from the germline V gene are ENHRY and SYGVKD. The CDR3 DNA is TGTGCCATCAGTGAGTCTGCACAGGTGGCCTACGAGCAGTACTTC. Amino acid sequence: CAISESAQVAYEQYF.

A single count supports this clone. This chain uses TRBV27 with TRBJ1-2, with TRBD1 matching over 7 bases. There are 14 residues in the CDR3. Trimming removed 6 bases from V and 2 bases from J; junction bases left unmatched: 6. CDR1 and CDR2 from the germline V gene are MNHEY and SMNVEV (reference sequence). CDR3 amino acids: CASSPEQGNYGYTF. The CDR3 region has the DNA TGTGCCAGCAGCCCCGAACAGGGGAACTATGGCTACACCTTC.

The J gene is TRBJ2-7, the V gene TRBV29-1; 10 nucleotides match TRBD1. The CDR3 has 14 residues. The V segment lost 7 bases and the J segment 2 bases; nucleotides outside the gene matches: 8. Germline assignment: CDR1 SQVTM and CDR2 ANQGSEA. CDR3 sequence reads: CSATTGGPTYEQYF. The CDR3, as DNA: TGCAGCGCCACGACAGGGGGCCCCACCTACGAGCAGTACTTC.

The rearrangement links TRBV14 to TRBJ2-1; 9 positions agree with TRBD2. Germline loops: CDR1 SGHDN, CDR2 FVKESK. V gave up 1 base and J gave up 2 bases; unmatched junction bases: 3. This CDR3 region has 16 residues. CDR3 nucleotides: TGTGCCAGCAGCCAAGTTCGCGGGAGGGCCTACAATGAGCAGTTCTTC. Protein product: CASSQVRGRAYNEQFF.

CDR3 amino acids: CASSLAQQGTSGSYF. The CDR3 DNA is TGCGCCAGCAGCTTGGCCCAACAGGGGACTAGCGGGAGCTATTTT. The chain is built from TRBV5-1 and TRBJ2-3; 14 bases line up with TRBD2. J lost 15 bases, V lost 0 bases, and 9 bases had no gene match. CDR1 SGHRS and CDR2 YFSETQ come from the germline V gene. CDR3 length equals 15 residues.

This chain joins TRBV29-1 and TRBJ1-2, with unresolved D. In germline, CDR1 is SQVTM, CDR2 ANQGSEA. This CDR3 spans 9 amino acids. V was trimmed by 8 bases and J by 8 bases, leaving 9 bases between them. The CDR3 sequence is CSLGEGYTF. The CDR3 nucleotides read TGCAGCCTTGGCGAGGGCTACACCTTC.

The chain employs TRBV27 and TRBJ2-1; 9 bases map to TRBD1. Trimming at V came to 4 bases and at J to 7 bases, leaving 5 bases not matched to a gene. Germline CDR1 and CDR2: MNHEY and SMNVEV (reference sequence). This CDR3 contains 14 residues. The CDR3 here is CASSYEQGANEQFF. The CDR3 DNA reads TGTGCCAGCAGTTACGAACAGGGGGCTAATGAGCAGTTCTTC.

This chain connects TRBV25-1 to TRBJ2-1; D not certain. Germline CDR1 reads MGHDK; CDR2 reads SYGVNS. The CDR3 spans 11 residues. V lost 0 bases, J lost 12 bases, and 6 bases lay in between. CDR3 loop: CASSEYRRQFF. The CDR3 DNA reads as TGTGCCAGCAGTGAATATCGTAGGCAGTTCTTC. The whole variable domain, filled in from reference TRBV25-1 and TRBJ2-1, reads EADIYQTPRYLVIGTGKKITLECSQTMGHDKMYWYQQDPGMELHLIHYSYGVNSTEKGDLSSESTVSRIRTEHFPLTLESARPSHTSQYLCASSEYRRQFFGPGTRLTVL.

The J gene is TRBJ1-2, the V gene TRBV28, with a possible D match to TRBD1 (5 bases). CDR3 length equals 14 residues. The germline V and J ends were trimmed by 10 bases and 0 bases, with 15 bases remaining between them. Germline values: CDR1 MDHEN, CDR2 SYDVKM. The CDR3 protein is CATRFGASNYGYTF. The CDR3 DNA follows: TGTGCCACCCGCTTTGGGGCTTCTAACTATGGCTACACCTTC.

The gene calls are TRBV4-2 and TRBJ1-2; D may be TRBD1 (6 bases). Trimming stripped 2 bases from V and 4 bases from J, with 8 bases between. The CDR3 has 13 residues. Looked up from germline, CDR1 is LGHNA and CDR2 is YNFKEQ. CDR3 sequence (DNA): TGTGCCAGCAGCCAAACAGGGTCCTATGGCTACACCTTC. Its protein product is CASSQTGSYGYTF.

The chain has TRBV19 and TRBJ2-7; 8 bases align to TRBD1. CDR3 length: 16 amino acids. CDR1 LNHDA and CDR2 SQIVND come from the germline V gene (reference sequence). Trimming cost V 4 bases and J 2 bases; bases outside gene matches: 10. As DNA, the CDR3 is TGTGCCAGTAGTACTTCATCCCAGGGGGCCACCTACGAGCAGTACTTC. As protein: CASSTSSQGATYEQYF.

This chain uses TRBV21-1 with TRBJ2-2; the D call of TRBD2 is as the table states it, not checked on the DNA. TRBV21-1 is deemed a pseudogene. CDR3 length equals 15 residues. The CDR3, as DNA: TGTGCCAGCAACTTACTAGCGGTAAACACCGGGGAGCTGTTTTTT. It codes for CASNLLAVNTGELFF.